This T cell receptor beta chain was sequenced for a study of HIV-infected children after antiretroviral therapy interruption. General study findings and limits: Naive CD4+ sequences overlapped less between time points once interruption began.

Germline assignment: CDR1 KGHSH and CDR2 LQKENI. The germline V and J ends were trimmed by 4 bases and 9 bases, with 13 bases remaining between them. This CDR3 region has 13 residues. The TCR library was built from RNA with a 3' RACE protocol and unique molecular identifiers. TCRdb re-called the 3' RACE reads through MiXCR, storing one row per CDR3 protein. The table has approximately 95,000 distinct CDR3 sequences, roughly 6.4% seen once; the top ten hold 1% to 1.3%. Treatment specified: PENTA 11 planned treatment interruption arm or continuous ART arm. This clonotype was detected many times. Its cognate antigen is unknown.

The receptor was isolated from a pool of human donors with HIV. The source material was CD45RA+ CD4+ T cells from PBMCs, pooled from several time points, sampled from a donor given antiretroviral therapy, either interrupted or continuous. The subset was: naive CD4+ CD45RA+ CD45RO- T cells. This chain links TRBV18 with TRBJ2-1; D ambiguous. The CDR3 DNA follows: TGTGCCAGCTCACTTTTCCAGTCCGGTGAGCAGTTCTTC. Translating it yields CASSLFQSGEQFF.